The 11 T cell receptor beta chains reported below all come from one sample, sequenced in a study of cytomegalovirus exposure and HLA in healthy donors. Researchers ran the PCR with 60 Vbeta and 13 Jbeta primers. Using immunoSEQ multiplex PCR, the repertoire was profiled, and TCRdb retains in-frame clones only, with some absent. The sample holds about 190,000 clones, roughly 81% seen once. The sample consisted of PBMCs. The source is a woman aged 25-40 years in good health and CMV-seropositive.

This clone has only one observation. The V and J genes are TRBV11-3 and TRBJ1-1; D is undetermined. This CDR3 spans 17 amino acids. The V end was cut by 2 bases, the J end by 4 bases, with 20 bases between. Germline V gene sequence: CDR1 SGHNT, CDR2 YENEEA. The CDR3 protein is CASSLSTVVGRGTEAFF. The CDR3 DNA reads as TGTGCCAGCAGCTTATCAACAGTGGTGGGCCGGGGCACTGAAGCTTTCTTT.

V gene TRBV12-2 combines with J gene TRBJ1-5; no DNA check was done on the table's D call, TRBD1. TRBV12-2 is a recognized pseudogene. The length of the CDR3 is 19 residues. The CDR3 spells CASRLAPALGQASNQPQHF. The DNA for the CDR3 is TGTGCAAGTCGCTTAGCGCCTGCCCTTGGACAGGCCAGCAATCAGCCCCAGCATTTT.

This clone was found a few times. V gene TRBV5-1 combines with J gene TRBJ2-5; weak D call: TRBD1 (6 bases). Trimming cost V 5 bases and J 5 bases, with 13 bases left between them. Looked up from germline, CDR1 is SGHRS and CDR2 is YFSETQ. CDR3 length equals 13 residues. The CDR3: CASRFRGIETQYF. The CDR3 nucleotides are TGCGCCAGCAGATTTAGGGGGATCGAGACCCAGTACTTC.

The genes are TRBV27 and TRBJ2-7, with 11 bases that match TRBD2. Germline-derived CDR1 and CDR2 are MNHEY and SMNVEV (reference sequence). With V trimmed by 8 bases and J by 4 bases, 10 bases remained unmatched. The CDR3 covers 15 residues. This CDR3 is CASGKGTSGTYEQYF. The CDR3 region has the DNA TGTGCCAGCGGAAAGGGGACTAGCGGAACGTACGAGCAGTACTTC.

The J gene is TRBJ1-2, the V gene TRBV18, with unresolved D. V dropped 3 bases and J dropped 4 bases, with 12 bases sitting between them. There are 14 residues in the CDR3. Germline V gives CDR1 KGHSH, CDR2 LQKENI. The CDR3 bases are TGTGCCAGCTCACCCCTAAATGGAGGCTATGGCTACACCTTC. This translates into CASSPLNGGYGYTF.

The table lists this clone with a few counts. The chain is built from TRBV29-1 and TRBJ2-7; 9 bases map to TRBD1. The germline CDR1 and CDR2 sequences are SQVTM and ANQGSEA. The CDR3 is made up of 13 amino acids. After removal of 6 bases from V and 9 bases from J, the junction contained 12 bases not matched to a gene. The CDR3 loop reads CSVDKTGGFGQYF. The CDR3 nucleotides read TGCAGCGTGGATAAGACAGGGGGGTTTGGGCAGTACTTC.

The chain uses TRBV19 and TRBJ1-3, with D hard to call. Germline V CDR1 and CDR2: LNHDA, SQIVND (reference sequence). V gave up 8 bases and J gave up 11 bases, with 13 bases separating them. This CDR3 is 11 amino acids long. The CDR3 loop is CASGIGSAIYF. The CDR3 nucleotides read TGTGCCAGTGGGATCGGTAGCGCCATATATTTT.

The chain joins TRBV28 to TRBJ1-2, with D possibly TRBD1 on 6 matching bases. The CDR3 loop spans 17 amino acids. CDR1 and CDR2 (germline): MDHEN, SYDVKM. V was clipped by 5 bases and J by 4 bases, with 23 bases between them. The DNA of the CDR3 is TGTGCCAGCAGTATCAGAGCGACGGGGGGCGCGATCTATGGCTACACCTTC. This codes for CASSIRATGGAIYGYTF.

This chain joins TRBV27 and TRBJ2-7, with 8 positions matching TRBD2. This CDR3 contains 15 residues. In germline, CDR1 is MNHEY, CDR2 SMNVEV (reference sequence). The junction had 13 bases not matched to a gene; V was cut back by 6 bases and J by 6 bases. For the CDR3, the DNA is TGTGCCAGCAGCACCAGCGGGAGTCATAGTAGCGAGCAGTACTTC. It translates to CASSTSGSHSSEQYF.

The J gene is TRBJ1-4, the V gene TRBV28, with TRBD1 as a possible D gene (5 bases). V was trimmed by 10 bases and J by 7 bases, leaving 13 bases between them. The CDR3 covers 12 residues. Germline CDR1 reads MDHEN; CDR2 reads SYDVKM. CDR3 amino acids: CAIGGSGEKLFF. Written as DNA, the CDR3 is TGTGCCATCGGGGGGTCGGGTGAAAAACTGTTTTTT.

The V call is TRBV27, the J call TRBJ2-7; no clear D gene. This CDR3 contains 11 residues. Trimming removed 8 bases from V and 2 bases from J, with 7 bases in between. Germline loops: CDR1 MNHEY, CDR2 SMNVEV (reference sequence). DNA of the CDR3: TGTGCCAGCTCTACCGCCTACGAGCAGTACTTC. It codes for CASSTAYEQYF.